Following are 2 T cell receptor beta chains from one sample sequenced in a study of blood T cell repertoires in COVID-19. Using immunoSEQ multiplex PCR, the repertoire was profiled, and TCRdb retains in-frame clones only, with some absent. The data hold 45,000 to 65,000 clones, with about 90% observed a single time. The sequencing sample was made of peripheral blood. These receptors originate from a man older than 75 in a cohort sampled during active COVID-19.

This sequence joins TRBV19 and TRBJ1-1, with TRBD1 identical over 9 bases. Unmatched junction bases numbered 11, after V lost 6 bases and J lost 3 bases. CDR1 and CDR2 from the germline V gene are LNHDA and SQIVND (reference sequence). The CDR3 runs 16 residues. The CDR3 sequence: CASSRGQGRGDTEAFF. In DNA, the CDR3 is TGTGCCAGTAGCCGAGGACAGGGGCGCGGGGACACTGAAGCTTTCTTT.

The genes are TRBV18 and TRBJ2-7; 7 bases fit TRBD1. The CDR3 runs 17 residues. From germline, CDR1 is KGHSH and CDR2 LQKENI. With 2 bases clipped from V and 0 bases from J, the junction kept 10 bases outside the gene matches. For the CDR3, the DNA is TGTGCCAGCTCACCAAATCCGACAGGGCCTGGCTCCTACGAGCAGTACTTC. Translating gives CASSPNPTGPGSYEQYF. The full variable domain, its missing parts supplied by reference TRBV18 and TRBJ2-7, is NAGVMQNPRHLVRRRGQEARLRCSPMKGHSHVYWYRQLPEEGLKFMVYLQKENIIDESGMPKERFSAEFPKEGPSILRIQQVVRGDSAAYFCASSPNPTGPGSYEQYFGPGTRLTVT.